This T cell receptor beta chain originates from a study of chemoradiotherapy in HPV16-positive cancers. Study in general: Functional T-cell assays on two HPV16-positive patients' cells defined candidate HPV-specific clones and common TCR motifs.

Repertoires were sampled repeatedly during chemoradiotherapy. This clone appeared a few times. Its antigen is not identified. Notes on the study in general: For HPV16-positive patients, expanding HPV-responsive T cells associated with longer recurrence-free survival. The functional HPV-specific definition rests on just two HPV16-positive patients.

Germline trimming cut 5 bases from V and 0 bases from J; bases unmatched to any gene: 6. Looked up from germline, CDR1 is ENHRY and CDR2 is SYGVKD. The CDR3 sequence is 17 residues long. Clones were read by immunoSEQ multiplex PCR, and TCRdb kept only the in-frame ones, dropping some. The table has more than 30,000 clones, 89% seen once. The TCR sequence derives from a human donor with HPV-associated anogenital cancer. The material sequenced was blood, taken from a patient who underwent chemoradiotherapy. The V gene is TRBV10-3, the J gene TRBJ2-7; 14 bases agree with TRBD2. The CDR3 loop is CAISRTSGRLASYEQYF. Here the CDR3 DNA reads TGTGCCATCAGTCGGACTAGCGGGAGGCTAGCCTCCTACGAGCAGTACTTC.